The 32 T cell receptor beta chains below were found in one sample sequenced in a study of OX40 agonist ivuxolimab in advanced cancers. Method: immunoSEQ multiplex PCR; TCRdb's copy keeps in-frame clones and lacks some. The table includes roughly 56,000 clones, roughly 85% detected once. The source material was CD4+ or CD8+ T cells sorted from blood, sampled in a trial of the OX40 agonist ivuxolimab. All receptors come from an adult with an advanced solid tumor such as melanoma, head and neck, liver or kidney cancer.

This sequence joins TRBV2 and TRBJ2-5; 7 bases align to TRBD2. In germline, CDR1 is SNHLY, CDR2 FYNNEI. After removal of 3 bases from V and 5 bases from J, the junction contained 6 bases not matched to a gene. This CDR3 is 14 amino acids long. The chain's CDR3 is CASSEVGGQETQYF. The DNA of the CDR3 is TGTGCCAGCAGTGAGGTGGGAGGGCAGGAGACCCAGTACTTC.

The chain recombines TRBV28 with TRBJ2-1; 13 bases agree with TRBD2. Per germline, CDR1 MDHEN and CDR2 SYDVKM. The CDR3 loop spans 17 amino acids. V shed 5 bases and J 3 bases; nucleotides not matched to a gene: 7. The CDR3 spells CASSTGLAGTVYNEQFF. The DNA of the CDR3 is TGTGCCAGCAGTACGGGACTAGCGGGGACTGTCTACAATGAGCAGTTCTTC.

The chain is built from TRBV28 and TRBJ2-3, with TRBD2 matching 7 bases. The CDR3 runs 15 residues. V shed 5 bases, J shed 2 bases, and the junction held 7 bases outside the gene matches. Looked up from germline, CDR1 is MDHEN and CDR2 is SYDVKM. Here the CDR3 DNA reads TGTGCCAGCAGTGTAGCGGGCGCGCCCACAGATACGCAGTATTTT. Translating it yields CASSVAGAPTDTQYF.

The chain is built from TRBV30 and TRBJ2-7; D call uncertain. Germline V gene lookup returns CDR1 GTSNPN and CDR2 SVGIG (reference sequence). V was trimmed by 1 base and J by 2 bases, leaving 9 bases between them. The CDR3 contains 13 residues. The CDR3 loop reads CAWSAGRTYEQYF. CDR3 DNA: TGTGCCTGGAGTGCTGGCAGAACCTACGAGCAGTACTTC.

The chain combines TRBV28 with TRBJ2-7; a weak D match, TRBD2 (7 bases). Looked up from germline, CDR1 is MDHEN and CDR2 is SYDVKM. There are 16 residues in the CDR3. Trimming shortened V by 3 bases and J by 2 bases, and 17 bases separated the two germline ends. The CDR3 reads CASSFGRGPGAYEQYF. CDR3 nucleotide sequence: TGTGCCAGCAGTTTCGGGCGGGGGCCGGGGGCCTACGAGCAGTACTTC.

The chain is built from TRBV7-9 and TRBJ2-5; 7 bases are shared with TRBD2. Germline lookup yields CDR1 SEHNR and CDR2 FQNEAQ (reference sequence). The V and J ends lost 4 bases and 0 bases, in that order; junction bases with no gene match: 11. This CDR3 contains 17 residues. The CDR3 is CASSSPRGGSDQETQYF. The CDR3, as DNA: TGTGCCAGCAGCTCACCCCGGGGCGGGAGCGACCAAGAGACCCAGTACTTC.

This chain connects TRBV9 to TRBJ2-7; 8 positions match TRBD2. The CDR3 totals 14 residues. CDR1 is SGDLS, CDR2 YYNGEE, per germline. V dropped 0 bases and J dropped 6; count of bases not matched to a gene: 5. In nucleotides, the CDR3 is TGTGCCAGCAGCGTAGCGTCTAGCGGGTCCGAGCAGTACTTC. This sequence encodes CASSVASSGSEQYF.

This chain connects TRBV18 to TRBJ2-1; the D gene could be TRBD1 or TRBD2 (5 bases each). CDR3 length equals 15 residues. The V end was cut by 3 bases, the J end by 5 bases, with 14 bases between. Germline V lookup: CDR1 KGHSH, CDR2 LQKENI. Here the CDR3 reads CASSPDPGTDNEQFF. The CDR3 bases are TGTGCCAGCTCACCGGATCCCGGGACCGACAATGAGCAGTTCTTC.

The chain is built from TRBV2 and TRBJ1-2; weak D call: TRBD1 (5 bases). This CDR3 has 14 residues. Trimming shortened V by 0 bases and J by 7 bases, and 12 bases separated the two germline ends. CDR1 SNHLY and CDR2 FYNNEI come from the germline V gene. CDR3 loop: CASSEADETGGYTF. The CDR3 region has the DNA TGTGCCAGCAGTGAAGCAGACGAAACAGGTGGCTACACCTTC.

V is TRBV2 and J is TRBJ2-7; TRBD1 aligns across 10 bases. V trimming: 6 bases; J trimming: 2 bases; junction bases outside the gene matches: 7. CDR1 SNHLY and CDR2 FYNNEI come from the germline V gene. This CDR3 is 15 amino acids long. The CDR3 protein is CASSPGGTGAYEQYF. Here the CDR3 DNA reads TGTGCCAGCAGCCCTGGCGGGACAGGGGCCTACGAGCAGTACTTC.

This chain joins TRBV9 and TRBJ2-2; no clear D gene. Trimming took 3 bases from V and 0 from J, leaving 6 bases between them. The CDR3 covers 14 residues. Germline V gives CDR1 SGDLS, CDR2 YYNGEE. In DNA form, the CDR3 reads TGTGCCAGCAGCGAGGGTGCGAACACCGGGGAGCTGTTTTTT. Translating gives CASSEGANTGELFF.

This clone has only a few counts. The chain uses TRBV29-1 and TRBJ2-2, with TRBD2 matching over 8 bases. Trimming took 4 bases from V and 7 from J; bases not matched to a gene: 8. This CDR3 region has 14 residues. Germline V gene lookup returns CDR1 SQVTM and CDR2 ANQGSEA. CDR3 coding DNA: TGCAGCGTTGGTAGCGGGACGGGGTACGGGGAGCTGTTTTTT. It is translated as CSVGSGTGYGELFF.

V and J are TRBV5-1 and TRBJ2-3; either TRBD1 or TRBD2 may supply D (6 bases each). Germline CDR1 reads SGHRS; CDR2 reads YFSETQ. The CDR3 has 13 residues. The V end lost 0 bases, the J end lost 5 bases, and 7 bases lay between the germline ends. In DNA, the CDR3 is TGCGCCAGCAGCTTGGAGGGGGGAGATACGCAGTATTTT. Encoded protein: CASSLEGGDTQYF.

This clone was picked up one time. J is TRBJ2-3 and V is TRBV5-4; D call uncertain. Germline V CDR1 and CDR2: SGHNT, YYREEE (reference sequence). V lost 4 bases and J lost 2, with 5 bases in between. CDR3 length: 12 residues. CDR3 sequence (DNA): TGTGCCAGCAGCCCCAACACAGATACGCAGTATTTT. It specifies CASSPNTDTQYF.

DNA for the CDR3: TGTGCCTGGAAAGGAAGGCCCGTGTCCACCCAACCTCAAGCTTTCTTT. It yields the protein CAWKGRPVSTQPQAFF. The gene calls are TRBV30 and TRBJ1-1, with D unresolved. Trimming stripped 4 bases from V and 9 bases from J, with 27 bases between. The CDR3 runs to 16 residues. CDR1 GTSNPN and CDR2 SVGIG come from the germline V gene (reference sequence).

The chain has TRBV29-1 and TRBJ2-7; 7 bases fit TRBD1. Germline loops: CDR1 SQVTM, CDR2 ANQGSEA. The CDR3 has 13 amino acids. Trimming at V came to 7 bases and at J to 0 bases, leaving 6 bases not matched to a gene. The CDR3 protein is CSAKGAGSYEQYF. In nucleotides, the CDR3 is TGCAGCGCCAAGGGGGCCGGCTCCTACGAGCAGTACTTC.

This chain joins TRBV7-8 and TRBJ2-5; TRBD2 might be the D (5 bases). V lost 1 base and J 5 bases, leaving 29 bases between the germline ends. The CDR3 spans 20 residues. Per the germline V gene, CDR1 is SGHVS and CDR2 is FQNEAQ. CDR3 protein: CASSLDRTPPGLFLVETQYF. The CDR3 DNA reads TGTGCCAGCAGCTTAGATCGGACCCCCCCCGGACTCTTCCTTGTGGAGACCCAGTACTTC.

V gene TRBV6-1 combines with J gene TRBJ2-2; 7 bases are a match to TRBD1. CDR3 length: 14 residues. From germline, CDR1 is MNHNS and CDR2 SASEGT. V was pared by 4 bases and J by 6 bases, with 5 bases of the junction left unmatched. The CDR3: CASSVQDRAGELFF. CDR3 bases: TGTGCCAGCAGTGTTCAAGACAGGGCCGGGGAGCTGTTTTTT.

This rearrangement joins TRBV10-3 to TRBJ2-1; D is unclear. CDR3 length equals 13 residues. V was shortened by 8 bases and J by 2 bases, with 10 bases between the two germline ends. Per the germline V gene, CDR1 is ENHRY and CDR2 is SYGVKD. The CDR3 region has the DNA TGTGCCATCTCGGGCGAAACCTACAATGAGCAGTTCTTC. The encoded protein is CAISGETYNEQFF.

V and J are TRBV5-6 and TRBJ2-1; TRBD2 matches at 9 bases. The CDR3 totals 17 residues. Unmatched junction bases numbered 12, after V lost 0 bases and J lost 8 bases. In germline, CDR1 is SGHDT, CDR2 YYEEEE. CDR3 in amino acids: CASSLELAGAPPHEQFF. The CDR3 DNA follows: TGTGCCAGCAGCTTGGAACTAGCGGGCGCTCCACCCCATGAGCAGTTCTTC.

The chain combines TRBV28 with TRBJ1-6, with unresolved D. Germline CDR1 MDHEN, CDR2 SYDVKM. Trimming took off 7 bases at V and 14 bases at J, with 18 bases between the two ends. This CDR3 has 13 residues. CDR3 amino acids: CASTSGLRLSLHF. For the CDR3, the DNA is TGTGCCAGCACCTCGGGGTTACGTTTGTCCCTCCACTTT.

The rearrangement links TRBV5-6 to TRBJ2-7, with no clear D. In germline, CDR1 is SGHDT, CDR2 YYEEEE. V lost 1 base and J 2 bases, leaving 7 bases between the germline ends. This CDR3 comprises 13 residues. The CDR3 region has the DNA TGTGCCAGCAGCTTGACACTCCCCTACGAGCAGTACTTC. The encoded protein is CASSLTLPYEQYF.

The CDR3 here is CASSYDLEEREGPETQYF. The DNA for the CDR3 is TGTGCCAGCAGCTATGATCTGGAAGAGCGGGAGGGTCCAGAGACCCAGTACTTC. The chain uses TRBV7-8 and TRBJ2-5; 10 nucleotides match TRBD2. Trimming at V came to 4 bases and at J to 4 bases, leaving 15 bases not matched to a gene. The CDR3 loop spans 18 amino acids. Germline V gene data show CDR1 as SGHVS and CDR2 as FQNEAQ.

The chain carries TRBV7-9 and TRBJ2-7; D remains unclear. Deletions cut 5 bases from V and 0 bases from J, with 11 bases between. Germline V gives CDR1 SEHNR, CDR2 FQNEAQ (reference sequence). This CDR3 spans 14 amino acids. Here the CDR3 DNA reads TGTGCCAGCAGCCCTCGGCCGAGCTCCTACGAGCAGTACTTC. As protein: CASSPRPSSYEQYF.

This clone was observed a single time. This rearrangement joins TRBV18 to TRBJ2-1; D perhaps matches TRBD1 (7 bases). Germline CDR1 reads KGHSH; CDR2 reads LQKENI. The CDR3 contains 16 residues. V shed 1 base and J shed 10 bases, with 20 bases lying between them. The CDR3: CASSPRRRDSGGEQFF. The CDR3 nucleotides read TGTGCCAGCTCACCACGTCGGCGGGACAGTGGCGGCGAGCAGTTCTTC. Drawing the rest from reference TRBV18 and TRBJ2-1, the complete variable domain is NAGVMQNPRHLVRRRGQEARLRCSPMKGHSHVYWYRQLPEEGLKFMVYLQKENIIDESGMPKERFSAEFPKEGPSILRIQQVVRGDSAAYFCASSPRRRDSGGEQFFGPGTRLTVL.

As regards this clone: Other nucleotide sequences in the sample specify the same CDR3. CDR3 in DNA: TGCGCCAGCAGCTTGGCAGGGAGAGGAAACACCATATATTTT. Translated, it gives CASSLAGRGNTIYF. V gene TRBV5-1 combines with J gene TRBJ1-3, with D tentatively TRBD1 (5 bases). Germline V CDR1 and CDR2: SGHRS, YFSETQ. This CDR3 comprises 14 residues. V dropped 0 bases and J dropped 4 bases, with 8 bases sitting between them.

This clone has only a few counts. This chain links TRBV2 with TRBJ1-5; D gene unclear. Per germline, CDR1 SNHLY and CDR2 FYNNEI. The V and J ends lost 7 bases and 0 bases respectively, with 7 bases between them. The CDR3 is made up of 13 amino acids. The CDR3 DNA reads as TGTGCCAGCAACCAAAATAGCAATCAGCCCCAGCATTTT. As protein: CASNQNSNQPQHF.

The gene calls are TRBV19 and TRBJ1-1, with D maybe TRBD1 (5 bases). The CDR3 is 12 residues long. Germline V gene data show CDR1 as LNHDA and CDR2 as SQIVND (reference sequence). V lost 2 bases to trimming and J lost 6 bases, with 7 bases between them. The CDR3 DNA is TGTGCCAGTAGTATAAGGGGTCCTGAAGCTTTCTTT. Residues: CASSIRGPEAFF.

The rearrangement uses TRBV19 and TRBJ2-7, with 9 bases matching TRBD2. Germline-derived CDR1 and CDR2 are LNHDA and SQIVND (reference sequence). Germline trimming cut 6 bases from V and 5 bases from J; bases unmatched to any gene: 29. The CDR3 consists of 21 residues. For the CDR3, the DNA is TGTGCCAGTAGCCGATTGGACAAGGCCCTGAGTAGCGGGAGCCTAGGAAACGAGCAGTACTTC. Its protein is CASSRLDKALSSGSLGNEQYF.

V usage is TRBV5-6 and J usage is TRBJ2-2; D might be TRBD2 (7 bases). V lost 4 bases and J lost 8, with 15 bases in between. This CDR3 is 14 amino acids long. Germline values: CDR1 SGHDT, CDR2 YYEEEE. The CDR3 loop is CASSRGARTGELFF. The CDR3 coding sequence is TGTGCCAGCAGCCGGGGGGCAAGGACTGGGGAGCTGTTTTTT.

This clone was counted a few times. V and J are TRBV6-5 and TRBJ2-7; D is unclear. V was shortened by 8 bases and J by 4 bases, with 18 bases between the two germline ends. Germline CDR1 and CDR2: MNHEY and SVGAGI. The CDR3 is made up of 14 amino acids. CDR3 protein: CASGLGPTLYEQYF. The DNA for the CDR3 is TGTGCCAGCGGCCTGGGTCCGACCCTATACGAGCAGTACTTC.

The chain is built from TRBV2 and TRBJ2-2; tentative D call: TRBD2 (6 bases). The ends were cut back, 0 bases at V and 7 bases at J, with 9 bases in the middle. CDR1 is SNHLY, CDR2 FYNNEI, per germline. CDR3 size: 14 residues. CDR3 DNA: TGTGCCAGCAGTGAAGCGGGAGGAATCGGGGAGCTGTTTTTT. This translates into CASSEAGGIGELFF.